What follows are 21 T cell receptor beta chains derived from one specimen sequenced in a study of breast tumors, draining lymph nodes, adjacent tissues (dated by TCRdb to between 2015 and 2016). The lymph node samples were taken from the axillary draining lymph nodes of breast cancer patients. To prepare the library, multiplex PCR was applied. Reads for this sample came from an Illumina HiSeq 2000. TCRdb's own reprocessing of the public reads used fastp at Q25 and MiXCR and kept productive beta chains. One record per CDR3 amino acid sequence lists the most common genes and DNA. The table for this sample lists about 180,000 distinct CDR3 sequences; about 33% of them were counted only once. The ten largest clonotypes hold over 3.5% of the sample. Input material: axillary lymph node tissue. The source of these receptors is a female donor with breast cancer. Some clones in this sample may be carry-over from other donors' samples.

This chain links TRBV11-1 with TRBJ2-3; 14 bases are a match to TRBD2. The CDR3 spans 16 residues. V lost 5 bases and J lost 4; bases outside the gene matches: 5. Germline V CDR1 and CDR2: SGHAT, FQDESV (reference sequence). This chain's CDR3 is CASSRGLAGEADTQYF. CDR3 in DNA: TGTGCCAGCAGCCGGGGACTAGCGGGAGAGGCAGATACGCAGTATTTT.

In this sample, this clonotype turned up many times. V is TRBV5-5 and J is TRBJ1-2; the match to TRBD1 covers 11 bases. V lost 0 bases to trimming and J lost 3 bases; unmatched junction nucleotides: 10. This CDR3 comprises 18 residues. Per germline, CDR1 SGHKS and CDR2 YYEKEE (reference sequence). In DNA form, the CDR3 reads TGTGCCAGCAGCTTGGTTATCGGTAGGGGACAGGGGGACTATGGCTACACCTTC. Amino acids: CASSLVIGRGQGDYGYTF.

The chain combines TRBV7-3 with TRBJ1-1, with TRBD1 as a possible D gene (5 bases). The CDR3 loop spans 13 amino acids. Germline CDR1 and CDR2: SGHTA and FQGTGA. V shed 5 bases and J shed 4 bases, with 11 bases lying between them. The CDR3 coding sequence is TGTGCCAGCAGCATCCAGGGACGCACTGAAGCTTTCTTT. The encoded protein is CASSIQGRTEAFF.

This clonotype was observed many times. The V call is TRBV6-6, the J call TRBJ2-3; TRBD1 agrees at 7 bases. V lost 4 bases to trimming and J lost 6 bases; unmatched junction nucleotides: 7. The CDR3 consists of 14 residues. Germline V gene data show CDR1 as MNHNY and CDR2 as SVGAGI (reference sequence). In DNA form, the CDR3 reads TGTGCCAGCAGTTTAGGGGACAGACCGGATACGCAGTATTTT. Protein product: CASSLGDRPDTQYF.

This sequence joins TRBV4-2 and TRBJ2-3; TRBD1 matches at 8 bases. The J segment lost 8 bases and the V segment lost 4 bases, leaving 11 bases of the junction unmatched. Germline V gives CDR1 LGHNA, CDR2 YNFKEQ. The CDR3 loop spans 15 amino acids. The CDR3 region is CASSPDRQGIGTQYF. The CDR3 bases are TGTGCCAGCAGCCCTGATCGACAGGGGATCGGTACGCAGTATTTT.

This clonotype showed up many times. The chain has TRBV5-8 and TRBJ2-1, with D perhaps given as TRBD1 or TRBD2 (6 bases each). Between the trimmed V and J ends, which lost 5 bases and 6 bases, there was a span of 21 bases. CDR3 length: 16 residues. Germline V gene data show CDR1 as SGHTS and CDR2 as YDEGEE. In nucleotides, the CDR3 is TGTGCCAGCAGATATCAGGGAATGGAGGGGGTCAATGAGCAGTTCTTC. Protein product: CASRYQGMEGVNEQFF.

The CDR3 sequence is CSATRERNEKLFF. The CDR3 DNA sequence: TGCAGTGCTACCCGAGAGCGAAATGAAAAACTGTTTTTT. The J gene is TRBJ1-4, the V gene TRBV20-1; D not certain. Trimming stripped 4 bases from V and 5 bases from J, with 11 bases between. Germline loops: CDR1 DFQATT, CDR2 SNEGSKA (reference sequence). The CDR3 spans 13 residues.

This clonotype has at least ten counts. This chain links TRBV20-1 with TRBJ2-7; 10 bases are a match to TRBD1. This CDR3 comprises 17 residues. Trimming took 0 bases from V and 3 from J; bases not matched to a gene: 11. CDR1 and CDR2 from the germline V gene are DFQATT and SNEGSKA (reference sequence). The chain's CDR3 is CSARERDRGFRNYEQYF. The CDR3 nucleotides are TGCAGTGCTAGAGAGCGGGACAGGGGTTTTCGAAACTACGAGCAGTACTTC.

This chain links TRBV9 with TRBJ2-2; D not resolved. Per the germline V gene, CDR1 is SGDLS and CDR2 is YYNGEE. The CDR3 runs to 16 residues. V lost 0 bases and J lost 7, with 16 bases in between. Here the CDR3 reads CASSVGRDPTFGELFF. Written as DNA, the CDR3 is TGTGCCAGCAGCGTAGGAAGGGATCCCACCTTCGGGGAGCTGTTTTTT.

This clonotype was recorded many times. The V call is TRBV5-1, the J call TRBJ2-2; tentatively, D is TRBD1 or TRBD2 (6 bases each). Trimming stripped 1 base from V and 3 bases from J, with 13 bases between. The CDR3 spans 16 residues. Germline lookup yields CDR1 SGHRS and CDR2 YFSETQ. In DNA form, the CDR3 reads TGCGCCAGCAGCTTGATCGGGGGCGGGTACACCGGGGAGCTGTTTTTT. Translation gives CASSLIGGGYTGELFF.

This chain connects TRBV20-1 to TRBJ1-1, with D unclear. V lost 0 bases and J lost 1, with 12 bases in between. This CDR3 region has 15 residues. Germline CDR1 and CDR2: DFQATT and SNEGSKA (reference sequence). CDR3 DNA sequence: TGCAGTGCTAGAGATGGGTCGGGAGGGAACACTGAAGCTTTCTTT. It specifies CSARDGSGGNTEAFF.

Many counts were recorded for this clonotype. The gene calls are TRBV6-5 and TRBJ1-5; D unclear. The CDR3 contains 13 residues. Trimming cost V 0 bases and J 6 bases, with 6 bases left between them. Germline CDR1 and CDR2: MNHEY and SVGAGI. In DNA, the CDR3 is TGTGCCAGCAGTTACTCGAAGTTTCAGCCCCAGCATTTT. Residues: CASSYSKFQPQHF.

The table lists this clonotype with many counts. V usage is TRBV20-1 and J usage is TRBJ2-1; 13 bases fit TRBD2. Trimming cost V 6 bases and J 9 bases; bases outside gene matches: 8. The CDR3 covers 14 residues. The germline gives CDR1 DFQATT, CDR2 SNEGSKA (reference sequence). CDR3 residues: CSAKWGLAGSEQFF. The CDR3 DNA is TGCAGTGCGAAATGGGGACTAGCGGGAAGTGAGCAGTTCTTC.

The V gene is TRBV4-1, the J gene TRBJ2-5; 8 nucleotides line up with TRBD1. V lost 0 bases and J lost 2; bases outside the gene matches: 5. CDR1 and CDR2 (germline): MGHRA, YSYEKL. The length of the CDR3 is 16 residues. CDR3 protein: CASSQDPGDRQETQYF. In DNA, the CDR3 is TGCGCCAGCAGCCAAGATCCAGGGGACAGGCAAGAGACCCAGTACTTC.

Points on this clonotype: Being one base from a much bigger clone, this may be a read error. J is TRBJ2-3 and V is TRBV3-1; tentative D call: TRBD1 (7 bases). The CDR3 is made up of 15 amino acids. The V and J ends lost 4 bases and 3 bases respectively, with 14 bases between them. Germline lookup yields CDR1 LGHDT and CDR2 YNNKEL (reference sequence). The CDR3 coding sequence is TGTGCCAGCAGCCTTGAGACAGGGAGGACAGATACGCAGTATTTT. Its translation is CASSLETGRTDTQYF.

For the CDR3, the DNA is TGTGCCAGCAGCCATCACGGACAGGGGGGAGAGAGTTCACCCCTCCACTTT. Its protein product is CASSHHGQGGESSPLHF. This chain connects TRBV4-2 to TRBJ1-6, with TRBD1 identical over 10 bases. J gave up 9 bases and V 3 bases, and 11 bases lay outside the gene matches. This CDR3 has 17 residues. CDR1 is LGHNA and CDR2 is YNFKEQ in the germline V gene.

The chain links TRBV5-6 to TRBJ2-1; 9 bases are shared with TRBD1. Germline V gives CDR1 SGHDT, CDR2 YYEEEE. This CDR3 contains 16 residues. Trimming cost V 4 bases and J 4 bases; bases outside gene matches: 9. The CDR3: CASSPITGGAYNEQFF. CDR3 DNA sequence: TGTGCCAGCAGCCCTATTACAGGGGGCGCTTACAATGAGCAGTTCTTC.

The chain uses TRBV20-1 and TRBJ1-4; possibly TRBD1 for D (6 bases). V dropped 0 bases and J dropped 8 bases, with 13 bases sitting between them. Germline V gene sequence: CDR1 DFQATT, CDR2 SNEGSKA (reference sequence). The CDR3 extends over 14 amino acids. CDR3 sequence (DNA): TGCAGTGCTAGAGACCCAGGGGAGGGCGAAAAACTGTTTTTT. Encoded protein: CSARDPGEGEKLFF.

Concerning this clonotype: A junction end diverges from the germline sequence, so it may reflect a read error. The rearrangement joins TRBV25-1 to TRBJ2-7, with TRBD2 identical over 11 bases. The CDR3 consists of 11 residues. Germline loops: CDR1 MGHDK, CDR2 SYGVNS. The CDR3 region has the DNA TGTGCCAGCAATAGCGGGGGGGAGAGGTCTTTC. It encodes CASNSGGERSF.

The CDR3 reads CASSDVGTGWWGGYTF. The CDR3 DNA reads TGTGCCAGCAGCGACGTCGGGACAGGGTGGTGGGGGGGCTACACCTTC. The chain is built from TRBV5-4 and TRBJ1-2, with 9 bases identical to TRBD1. The V and J ends lost 4 bases and 8 bases, in that order; junction bases with no gene match: 15. This CDR3 is 16 amino acids long. CDR1 is SGHNT and CDR2 is YYREEE in the germline V gene (reference sequence).

This clonotype came up many times. V and J are TRBV6-1 and TRBJ2-3, with 7 bases that match TRBD1. The CDR3 sequence is 15 residues long. V lost 4 bases and J lost 5; bases outside the gene matches: 9. Looked up from germline, CDR1 is MNHNS and CDR2 is SASEGT. CDR3 DNA: TGTGCCAGCAGTGTGAAGGGGGCGCGTCAAGATACGCAGTATTTT. Translated, it gives CASSVKGARQDTQYF.